Below, 27 T cell receptor beta chains from the same sample are listed, as sequenced in a study of T-cell memory formation after mild COVID-19 (dated by TCRdb to 2020 to 2023). The library was built by means of 5' RACE. Sequenced using an Illumina NovaSeq 6000. The public reads were quality trimmed at Q25 with fastp and then assembled into clones with MiXCR by TCRdb, keeping productive beta chains. Entries are consolidated by CDR3 protein sequence, retaining the most common genes and DNA. The sample data list about 360,000 distinct CDR3 sequences, and 13% to 15% of these were observed just once. The ten largest account for about 22% of the sample. Sequencing was carried out using PBMCs or a T cell subset sorted from them (not recorded which). These receptors were collected from a man between 18 and 35 years old who had mild COVID-19 (a few samples of this study predate the infection). The sample titles of this study are shuffled in the database, so cell type and time point are left out; the donor was told from shared clones.

Ten or more counts support this clonotype. One junction end disagrees with the germline gene, perhaps due to a read error. The rearrangement uses TRBV12-3 or TRBV12-4 and TRBJ1-2; D unresolved. The CDR3 contains 14 residues. The CDR3 spells CASGLVAGSYGYTF. CDR3 sequence (DNA): TGTGCCAGCGGTTTAGTCGCCGGCAGCTATGGCTACACCTTC.

This clonotype was observed a few times. V usage is TRBV4-3 and J usage is TRBJ1-4, with D perhaps matching TRBD1 (5 bases). Trimming took 1 base from V and 8 from J, leaving 11 bases between them. CDR1 and CDR2 (germline): LGHNA, YSLEER. The CDR3 is 14 residues long. The CDR3 sequence is CASSQGGGFEKLFF. Written as DNA, the CDR3 is TGCGCCAGCAGCCAAGGGGGGGGGTTCGAAAAACTGTTTTTT.

This clonotype was recorded a few times. The chain combines TRBV7-2 with TRBJ1-3; D might be TRBD1 (6 bases). This CDR3 contains 15 residues. V was cut by 0 bases and J by 3 bases, with 9 bases left in between. Per germline, CDR1 SGHTA and CDR2 FQGNSA. The CDR3 is CASSLARGGGNTIYF. The CDR3, as DNA: TGTGCCAGCAGCTTAGCCAGGGGAGGTGGAAACACCATATATTTT.

Many counts were recorded for this clonotype. The chain carries TRBV5-4 and TRBJ2-3; D remains unclear. The germline V gene encodes CDR1 SGHNT and CDR2 YYREEE (reference sequence). The CDR3 totals 14 residues. Trimming cost V 2 bases and J 2 bases, with 9 bases left between them. CDR3 protein: CASSFPEITDTQYF. The CDR3 nucleotides read TGTGCCAGCAGCTTTCCCGAGATCACAGATACGCAGTATTTT.

The table lists this clonotype with a few counts. The rearrangement links TRBV5-1 to TRBJ1-1; a possible D gene is TRBD1 (5 bases). Germline V gives CDR1 SGHRS, CDR2 YFSETQ. The CDR3 extends over 15 amino acids. Between the trimmed V and J ends, which lost 3 bases and 1 base, there was a span of 13 bases. The CDR3 region has the DNA TGCGCCAGCAGCTCGCTCGACAGCCGGAACACTGAAGCTTTCTTT. Its protein product is CASSSLDSRNTEAFF.

The chain employs TRBV28 and TRBJ2-5; D is unresolved. V lost 3 bases to trimming and J lost 7 bases, with 12 bases between them. The CDR3 consists of 13 residues. The germline gives CDR1 MDHEN, CDR2 SYDVKM. The CDR3 region is CASSFIAVGTQYF. The CDR3 region has the DNA TGTGCCAGCAGTTTCATTGCAGTTGGGACCCAGTACTTC. Based on the CDR3 plus reference TRBV28 and TRBJ2-5, the full variable domain is DVKVTQSSRYLVKRTGEKVFLECVQDMDHENMFWYRQDPGLGLRLIYFSYDVKMKEKGDIPEGYSVSREKKERFSLILESASTNQTSMYLCASSFIAVGTQYFGPGTRLLVL.

The sample holds a few counts of this clonotype. This chain connects TRBV3-1 to TRBJ1-2; D remains unclear. The CDR3 sequence is 16 residues long. The germline V and J ends were trimmed by 0 bases and 5 bases, with 16 bases remaining between them. Germline assignment: CDR1 LGHDT and CDR2 YNNKEL (reference sequence). For the CDR3, the DNA is TGTGCCAGCAGCCAAGAGTCTCTACAGCAGGTTTATGGCTACACCTTC. Protein: CASSQESLQQVYGYTF.

The gene calls are TRBV10-3 and TRBJ2-7; possible D gene TRBD2, 5 bases. The CDR3 is made up of 11 amino acids. Per the germline V gene, CDR1 is ENHRY and CDR2 is SYGVKD. V lost 4 bases and J 7 bases, leaving 8 bases between the germline ends. CDR3 nucleotide sequence: TGTGCCATCAGTGGACCGGGGGAGCAGTACTTC. The encoded protein is CAISGPGEQYF.

The J gene is TRBJ2-7, the V gene TRBV20-1; D uncertain. V shed 3 bases and J shed 2 bases, with 14 bases lying between them. The CDR3 covers 14 residues. Germline V gives CDR1 DFQATT, CDR2 SNEGSKA (reference sequence). The CDR3 nucleotides are TGCAGTGCTAGTTCTCCCGGGCGACCCTACGAGCAGTACGTC. It codes for CSASSPGRPYEQYV.

This clonotype was observed a few times. V usage is TRBV6-1 and J usage is TRBJ2-3, with 8 bases that match TRBD2. Losses at the gene ends were 2 bases for V and 4 bases for J; bases not matched to a gene: 2. Germline V lookup: CDR1 MNHNS, CDR2 SASEGT. This CDR3 is built from 14 residues. The CDR3 DNA reads as TGTGCCAGCAGTGAAAGCGGGGGCTCAGATACGCAGTATTTT. This translates into CASSESGGSDTQYF.

This clonotype was detected many times. CDR3 DNA sequence: TGTGCCAGCAGCCTCCGGGGCGTTTCAGAGACCCAGTACTTC. Translation: CASSLRGVSETQYF. The rearrangement uses TRBV3-1 and TRBJ2-5, with D perhaps TRBD1 or TRBD2 (5 bases each). With 4 bases removed from V and 4 bases from J, the gap between germline ends came to 13 bases. The V gene's germline CDR1 is LGHDT and CDR2 YNNKEL (reference sequence). CDR3 size: 14 residues.

This clonotype turned up a few times. The chain is built from TRBV11-2 and TRBJ2-7, with 8 bases identical to TRBD2. The CDR3 has 15 residues. Per the germline V gene, CDR1 is SGHAT and CDR2 is FQNNGV. V trimming: 0 bases; J trimming: 3 bases; junction bases outside the gene matches: 4. CDR3 amino acids: CASSLERGAYYEQYV. Here the CDR3 DNA reads TGTGCCAGCAGCTTAGAGCGGGGGGCCTACTACGAGCAGTACGTC.

This clonotype was detected a few times. V gene TRBV7-8 combines with J gene TRBJ2-3; either TRBD1 or TRBD2 may supply D (5 bases each). There are 15 residues in the CDR3. With 2 bases removed from V and 2 bases from J, the gap between germline ends came to 11 bases. The V gene's germline CDR1 is SGHVS and CDR2 FQNEAQ. This CDR3 is CASSLMGVNTDTQYF. CDR3 nucleotides: TGTGCCAGCAGCTTAATGGGGGTCAACACAGATACGCAGTATTTT.

Here the CDR3 reads CASRKKDSPPEAFF. CDR3 DNA sequence: TGTGCCAGCAGAAAAAAAGACAGCCCCCCTGAAGCTTTCTTT. V is TRBV7-2 and J is TRBJ1-1; perhaps TRBD1 as D (5 bases). The CDR3 has 14 residues. From germline, CDR1 is SGHTA and CDR2 FQGNSA. The V end was cut by 6 bases, the J end by 6 bases, with 17 bases between.

The rearrangement links TRBV30 to TRBJ2-7; D is perhaps TRBD1 (5 bases). Trimming removed 1 base at V and 0 bases at J, with 7 bases between. Germline lookup yields CDR1 GTSNPN and CDR2 SVGIG (reference sequence). The CDR3 totals 13 residues. CDR3 DNA: TGTGCCTGGAGTGAAGACAGCTCCTACGAGCAGTACTTC. Protein: CAWSEDSSYEQYF. Based on the CDR3 plus reference TRBV30 and TRBJ2-7, the full variable domain is SQTIHQWPATLVQPVGSPLSLECTVEGTSNPNLYWYRQAAGRGLQLLFYSVGIGQISSEVPQNLSASRPQDRQFILSSKKLLLSDSGFYLCAWSEDSSYEQYFGPGTRLTVT.

In this sample, this clonotype turned up a few times. The chain is built from TRBV7-2 and TRBJ2-4, with D tentatively TRBD1 (5 bases). V gave up 7 bases and J gave up 0 bases, with 22 bases separating them. Germline V gene sequence: CDR1 SGHTA, CDR2 FQGNSA. The CDR3 runs to 18 residues. CDR3 nucleotides: TGTGCCAGCAATTCGGGCAGGGATGAAATGCTAGCCAAAAACATTCAGTACTTC. Its protein product is CASNSGRDEMLAKNIQYF.

This clonotype was detected only a few times. V gene TRBV20-1 combines with J gene TRBJ2-1; the match to TRBD2 covers 7 bases. Per germline, CDR1 DFQATT and CDR2 SNEGSKA (reference sequence). The CDR3 covers 16 residues. V gave up 0 bases and J gave up 0 bases; unmatched junction bases: 5. The CDR3 DNA reads as TGCAGTGCTAGAGATACTAGCGACTCCTCCTACAATGAGCAGTTCTTC. Translation gives CSARDTSDSSYNEQFF.

This clonotype was seen repeatedly, ten times or more. This chain connects TRBV29-1 to TRBJ2-1; weak D call: TRBD1 (6 bases). V lost 5 bases to trimming and J lost 11 bases, with 13 bases between them. Germline CDR1 reads SQVTM; CDR2 reads ANQGSEA. The CDR3 contains 11 residues. The chain's CDR3 is CSVTGQPQQFF. CDR3 in DNA: TGCAGCGTTACTGGACAGCCTCAGCAGTTCTTC.

In its sample, this clonotype was seen a few times. The V and J genes are TRBV2 and TRBJ2-5; 8 nucleotides line up with TRBD2. V was pared by 7 bases and J by 5 bases, with 15 bases of the junction left unmatched. CDR3 length: 16 amino acids. The germline gives CDR1 SNHLY, CDR2 FYNNEI. The CDR3 spells CASTPGGSGVGETQYF. The CDR3 DNA reads TGTGCCAGCACCCCGGGGGGGAGCGGGGTTGGGGAGACCCAGTACTTC. Using reference TRBV2 and TRBJ2-5 for the parts outside the CDR3, the full variable domain is EPEVTQTPSHQVTQMGQEVILRCVPISNHLYFYWYRQILGQKVEFLVSFYNNEISEKSEIFDDQFSVERPDGSNFTLKIRSTKLEDSAMYFCASTPGGSGVGETQYFGPGTRLLVL.

This clonotype was counted between two and nine times. This sequence joins TRBV19 and TRBJ2-1, with 7 positions matching TRBD2. The germline V gene encodes CDR1 LNHDA and CDR2 SQIVND (reference sequence). The CDR3 sequence is 16 residues long. J was trimmed by 3 bases and V by 3 bases; bases with no gene match: 8. CDR3 amino acids: CASSIESGGFYNEQFF. CDR3 DNA: TGTGCCAGTAGTATTGAATCGGGGGGTTTCTACAATGAGCAGTTCTTC.

This clonotype was counted many times. The chain links TRBV6-6 to TRBJ2-2; 8 positions match TRBD2. Germline trimming cut 3 bases from V and 6 bases from J; bases unmatched to any gene: 9. Per germline, CDR1 MNHNY and CDR2 SVGAGI (reference sequence). The CDR3 is 16 residues long. The CDR3 spells CASSYTGLAIPGELFF. The DNA of the CDR3 is TGTGCCAGCAGTTATACTGGACTAGCTATTCCCGGGGAGCTGTTTTTT.

The chain combines TRBV7-9 with TRBJ2-7; 9 bases are shared with TRBD1. In germline, CDR1 is SEHNR, CDR2 FQNEAQ (reference sequence). The CDR3 runs to 14 residues. The V and J ends lost 4 bases and 6 bases, in that order; junction bases with no gene match: 7. The CDR3 DNA follows: TGTGCCAGCAGCTCACAGGGACAGGGAGCCGAGCAGTACGTC. Its translation: CASSSQGQGAEQYV.

The chain couples TRBV4-2 to TRBJ1-2, with D tentatively TRBD1 (5 bases). This CDR3 comprises 14 residues. The V and J ends lost 4 bases and 3 bases respectively, with 12 bases between them. Per germline, CDR1 LGHNA and CDR2 YNFKEQ. The CDR3 protein is CASSLGGVHYGYTF. The CDR3 DNA follows: TGTGCCAGCAGCCTGGGGGGAGTACACTATGGCTACACCTTC.

This chain uses TRBV5-1 with TRBJ2-2; D might be TRBD2 (6 bases). Per the germline V gene, CDR1 is SGHRS and CDR2 is YFSETQ. V was clipped by 0 bases and J by 7 bases, with 10 bases between them. The CDR3 totals 14 residues. CDR3 sequence (DNA): TGCGCCAGCAGCTTGGCCCGGGGGATCGGGGAGCTGTTTTTT. It yields the protein CASSLARGIGELFF.

This clonotype has more than one count but fewer than ten. The V and J genes are TRBV7-9 and TRBJ2-1, with 9 nucleotides matching TRBD1. The CDR3 loop spans 21 amino acids. Trimming removed 6 bases from V and 5 bases from J; junction bases left unmatched: 26. CDR1 is SEHNR, CDR2 FQNEAQ, per germline (reference sequence). CDR3: CASRPPTRDRAAPGADNEQFF. In DNA form, the CDR3 reads TGTGCCAGCAGACCTCCGACCCGGGACAGGGCAGCCCCCGGCGCGGACAATGAGCAGTTCTTC.

This clonotype occurred many times. The genes are TRBV6-2 or TRBV6-3 and TRBJ2-1; D is ambiguous. From germline, CDR1 is MNHEY and CDR2 SVGEGT. Trimming pared 6 bases from V and 4 bases from J, leaving 10 bases between. This CDR3 comprises 13 residues. The CDR3 region has the DNA TGTGCCAGCAGCCAAGACCCTTACAATGAGCAGTTCTTC. Protein: CASSQDPYNEQFF.

The chain has TRBV27 and TRBJ1-6; perhaps TRBD1 as D (6 bases). This CDR3 has 15 amino acids. Per germline, CDR1 MNHEY and CDR2 SMNVEV (reference sequence). V shed 2 bases and J shed 10 bases, with 15 bases lying between them. The DNA for the CDR3 is TGTGCCAGCAGTTTAATGTCCTCGGACAGATCACCCCTCCACTTT. Amino acids: CASSLMSSDRSPLHF.